This T cell receptor (beta chain) was sequenced for a study of early T cells in non-severe SARS-CoV-2 infection. The wider study: Alpha and beta chains were unpaired, from unsorted whole-blood bulk RNA.

MiXCR, applied by TCRdb to the 5' RACE reads, yields one record per CDR3 protein. The table shows about 31,000 distinct CDR3 sequences, with around 6% occurring only once. The V gene's germline CDR1 is GTSNPN and CDR2 SVGIG (reference sequence). Trimming pared 0 bases from V and 0 bases from J, leaving 12 bases between. The length of the CDR3 is 16 residues. Study results and caveats: There was a bias toward anti-spike CD8 responses in VDJdb matching, which missed private and CD4 specificities.

This clonotype was detected ten times or more. Its cognate antigen is unknown. Sequencing was carried out using whole blood. This TCR came from an adult who was a healthcare worker with PCR-confirmed SARS-CoV-2 infection or an uninfected control (not recorded which). The chain recombines TRBV30 with TRBJ1-3; D is unclear. In nucleotides, the CDR3 is TGTGCCTGGAGTGTGGCCACAGCTAACTCTGGAAACACCATATATTTT. This gives the protein CAWSVATANSGNTIYF.